This T cell receptor (beta chain) originates from a study of cytomegalovirus exposure and HLA in healthy donors. Study-level results: Beyond CMV serostatus, there was no information to go on about immune exposure.

As to this clone: The antigen is not known.

Trimming at V came to 1 base and at J to 2 bases, leaving 4 bases not matched to a gene. The CDR3 runs 16 residues. Per germline, CDR1 MGHRA and CDR2 YSYEKL. The PCR contained 60 Vbeta and 13 Jbeta primers. The method was immunoSEQ multiplex PCR; TCRdb's version includes in-frame clones alone and lacks a portion of them. The sample has around 94,000 clones; about three quarters are singletons. The chain combines TRBV4-1 with TRBJ2-2, with TRBD2 matching 7 bases. The sample was PBMCs. This TCR was sampled from a male donor in good health and CMV-seropositive. The DNA for the CDR3 is TGCGCCAGCAGCCAAGTGACTAGCCTCAACACCGGGGAGCTGTTTTTT. It yields the protein CASSQVTSLNTGELFF.